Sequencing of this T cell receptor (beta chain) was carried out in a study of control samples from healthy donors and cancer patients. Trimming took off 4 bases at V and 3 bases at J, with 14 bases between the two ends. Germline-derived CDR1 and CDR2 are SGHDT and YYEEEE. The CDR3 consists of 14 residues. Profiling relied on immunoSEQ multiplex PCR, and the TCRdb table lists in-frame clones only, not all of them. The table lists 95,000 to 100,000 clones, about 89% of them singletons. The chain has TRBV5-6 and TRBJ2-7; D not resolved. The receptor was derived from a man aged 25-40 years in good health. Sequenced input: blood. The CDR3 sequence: CASSLRRTLYEQYF. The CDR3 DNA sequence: TGTGCCAGCAGCCTGCGACGGACCCTCTACGAGCAGTACTTC.